The 10 T cell receptor beta chains below come from one sample, sequenced in a study of T cell clonality in common variable immunodeficiency. Sequencing used immunoSEQ multiplex PCR; TCRdb keeps in-frame clones, though not all of them. This sample shows 55,000 or so clones and no singletons; about 5% rests with the ten largest. Source material: peripheral blood mononuclear cells. The receptors shown here come from a person between 18 and 75 years old in good health.

This clone was recorded at least ten times. The CDR3 is cut off 3 residues early in the read; its end comes from the germline J gene. The V and J genes are TRBV6-4 and TRBJ1-2, with 7 bases identical to TRBD1. This CDR3 region has 12 residues. Looked up from germline, CDR1 is MRHNA and CDR2 is SNTAGT. The DNA read from the CDR3 is TGTGCCAGCAGTGACCCCGGACAGGTC. Translating it yields CASSDPGQV. Given in full, the CDR3 is CASSDPGQVYTF.

This clone was recorded many times. The read gets to within 3 residues of the CDR3 end, and the germline J gene fills in the rest. The chain joins TRBV19 to TRBJ2-6; a weak D match, TRBD2 (5 bases). Trimming left V 3 bases short and J 0 bases short, with 12 bases between. Germline CDR1 LNHDA, CDR2 SQIVND (reference sequence). This CDR3 has 17 residues. Partial CDR3 DNA: TGTGCCAGTAGTATCGGGGTAGCGAGCTCTGGGGCCAACGTC. It encodes CASSIGVASSGANV. The CDR3 reads in full as CASSIGVASSGANVLTF.

This clone was observed many times. The read falls 3 residues short of the CDR3 end, and the missing part is taken from the germline J gene. V usage is TRBV20-1 and J usage is TRBJ1-5; no definite D call. Trimming left V 2 bases short and J 7 bases short, with 9 bases between. Germline V lookup: CDR1 DFQATT, CDR2 SNEGSKA (reference sequence). The CDR3 has 12 amino acids. The CDR3 bases that were read are TGCAGTGCTAGAAGGGCTCAGCAGCCC. Its protein product is CSARRAQQP. The complete CDR3 reads CSARRAQQPQHF.

This clone was counted ten times or more. The read terminates 3 residues before the CDR3 end, so the remaining end is supplied by the germline J gene. This rearrangement joins TRBV5-1 to TRBJ1-4, with 9 bases lining up with TRBD1. The CDR3 contains 16 residues. Trimming at V came to 4 bases and at J to 8 bases, leaving 12 bases not matched to a gene. Per germline, CDR1 SGHRS and CDR2 YFSETQ. Incomplete CDR3 DNA: TGCGCCAGCAGCCCAAGACGGACAGGGGTTTACGAAAAA. Amino acids: CASSPRRTGVYEK. From start to end, the CDR3 is CASSPRRTGVYEKLFF.

This clone has at least ten counts. The sequence runs out 3 residues before the end of the CDR3; the remainder is reconstructed from the germline J gene. The rearrangement links TRBV7-7 to TRBJ2-1, with 7 bases matching TRBD2. The V gene end was trimmed by 5 bases and the J gene end by 4 bases; junction bases not matched to a gene: 17. Per the germline V gene, CDR1 is SSHAT and CDR2 is FNYEAQ (reference sequence). This CDR3 has 18 amino acids. The CDR3: CASSPYPRGEGLYNEQFF. Incomplete CDR3 DNA: TGTGCCAGCAGCCCCTATCCCCGCGGGGAGGGCCTATACAATGAG. The complete variable domain, with remaining parts taken from reference TRBV7-7 and TRBJ2-1, reads GAGVSQSPRYKVTKRGQDVTLRCDPISSHATLYWYQQALGQGPEFLTYFNYEAQPDKSGLPSDRFSAERPEGSISTLTIQRTEQRDSAMYRCASSPYPRGEGLYNEQFFGPGTRLTVL.

This clone was seen at least ten times. The missing CDR3 end, 3 residues past where the read stops, is filled in from the germline J gene. The gene calls are TRBV19 and TRBJ2-2, with TRBD1 matching 11 bases. The CDR3 has 16 residues. Trimming took 9 bases from V and 8 from J; bases not matched to a gene: 14. CDR1 is LNHDA and CDR2 is SQIVND in the germline V gene (reference sequence). The sequenced part of the CDR3 DNA is TGTGCCAGCAAGTCAGGAGGGACAGGGGGTCAGGGGGAG. Translation gives CASKSGGTGGQGE. The CDR3 reads in full as CASKSGGTGGQGELFF. The full variable domain, in which reference TRBV19 and TRBJ2-2 provide the parts outside the CDR3, is DGGITQSPKYLFRKEGQNVTLSCEQNLNHDAMYWYRQDPGQGLRLIYYSQIVNDFQKGDIAEGYSVSREKKESFPLTVTSAQKNPTAFYLCASKSGGTGGQGELFFGEGSRLTVL.

This clone occurred many times. Read data end 3 residues before the CDR3 end; the end is taken from the germline J gene. The V call is TRBV7-9, the J call TRBJ2-1; 10 bases map to TRBD1. The CDR3 has 14 amino acids. Germline trimming cut 4 bases from V and 9 bases from J; bases unmatched to any gene: 6. The germline gives CDR1 SEHNR, CDR2 FQNEAQ (reference sequence). CDR3 loop: CASSWSRDRGEQFF. The DNA read from the CDR3 is TGTGCCAGCAGCTGGAGCCGGGACAGGGGTGAG.

This clone was detected ten times or more. The missing CDR3 end, 3 residues past where the read stops, is filled in from the germline J gene. The rearrangement joins TRBV20-1 to TRBJ1-5, with a tentative D call TRBD1 (6 bases). Trimming took off 3 bases at V and 0 bases at J, with 18 bases between the two ends. Germline values: CDR1 DFQATT, CDR2 SNEGSKA (reference sequence). This CDR3 contains 17 residues. CDR3 DNA, as far as it was read: TGCAGTGCTAGTGGCGACAGGAACCATTATAGCAATCAGCCC. Translating gives CSASGDRNHYSNQP. In full, the CDR3 reads CSASGDRNHYSNQPQHF.

This clone was seen repeatedly, ten times or more. The read ends 3 residues before the CDR3 terminus; that terminus is restored from the germline J gene. This chain links TRBV19 with TRBJ2-7, with D possibly being TRBD1 (7 bases). The ends were cut back, 2 bases at V and 0 bases at J, with 11 bases in the middle. The CDR3 loop spans 15 amino acids. From germline, CDR1 is LNHDA and CDR2 SQIVND (reference sequence). The CDR3: CASSIRGTDSYEQYF. Incomplete CDR3 DNA: TGTGCCAGTAGTATACGCGGGACAGACTCCTACGAG.

This clone was detected many times. The covered CDR3 bases are TGTGCCAGCAGCACAGCGGTGCGCTCCTACAATGAG. Translation: CASSTAVRSYNE. The full CDR3 is CASSTAVRSYNEQFF. The gene calls are TRBV28 and TRBJ2-1; D perhaps matches TRBD2 (5 bases). The CDR3 is cut off 3 residues early in the read; its end comes from the germline J gene. Germline values: CDR1 MDHEN, CDR2 SYDVKM. V dropped 6 bases and J dropped 0 bases, with 12 bases sitting between them. The CDR3 sequence is 15 residues long.